The sequence of this TCR beta chain was determined in a study of T cells after posttransplantation cyclophosphamide. Study outcomes and limitations: Recipient CMV seropositivity and CMV reactivation strongly tracked TRB clonality. Donor CD8+ memory clones often dominated recipient blood repertoires at later times. Blood and skin or GI T cell repertoires showed limited TRB overlap.

Sequenced by immunoSEQ multiplex PCR; TCRdb stores in-frame clones only, minus some. Of under 2,000 clones listed, 80% to 90% were seen once; the top ten hold approximately 12%. In regard to this clone: Antigen unknown.

This sequence originates from a woman in her 50s in good health and a related stem cell transplant donor. The source material was CD8+ T cells sorted from bone marrow.

CDR3 residues: CASSLLVIRGRNEQFF. The DNA for the CDR3 is TGTGCCAGCAGCTTGTTGGTTATTCGGGGTCGCAATGAGCAGTTCTTC. This sequence joins TRBV5-6 and TRBJ2-1; D is possibly TRBD2 (5 bases). This CDR3 has 16 amino acids. Germline CDR1 SGHDT, CDR2 YYEEEE. Deletions cut 1 base from V and 6 bases from J, with 17 bases between.